The 17 T cell receptor beta chains below all came from one sample that was sequenced in a study of blood T cell repertoires in COVID-19. Using immunoSEQ multiplex PCR, the repertoire was profiled, and TCRdb retains in-frame clones only, with some absent. The sample has about 69,000 clones, roughly 80% seen once. Sample: peripheral blood. These receptors all come from a man between 60 and 70 years old with acute or convalescent COVID-19.

To note about this clone: Within the sample, other DNA sequences also encode this same CDR3. The chain carries TRBV7-9 and TRBJ2-2, with 8 bases identical to TRBD1. The germline CDR1 and CDR2 sequences are SEHNR and FQNEAQ (reference sequence). J gave up 2 bases and V 4 bases, and 3 bases lay outside the gene matches. The CDR3 is 15 residues long. CDR3 sequence reads: CASSSDRGNTGELFF. CDR3 nucleotide sequence: TGTGCCAGCAGCTCAGACAGGGGAAACACCGGGGAGCTGTTTTTT.

The chain has TRBV3-1 (or the pseudogene TRBV3-2) and TRBJ2-2; 8 nucleotides agree with TRBD2. This CDR3 has 16 amino acids. V trimming: 4 bases; J trimming: 1 base; junction bases outside the gene matches: 5. CDR1 and CDR2 from the germline V gene are LGHDT and YNNKEL (reference sequence). The CDR3: CASSRPGLVNTGELFF. The CDR3 bases are TGTGCCAGCAGCCGCCCGGGACTAGTGAACACCGGGGAGCTGTTTTTT.

This chain uses TRBV29-1 with TRBJ1-1; D ambiguous. The germline gives CDR1 SQVTM, CDR2 ANQGSEA. There are 13 residues in the CDR3. V was shortened by 3 bases and J by 3 bases, with 11 bases between the two germline ends. The CDR3 DNA follows: TGCAGCGTTGAGCGGGCGGTGGACACTGAAGCTTTCTTT. Translation gives CSVERAVDTEAFF.

The chain links TRBV7-2 to TRBJ1-1; TRBD1 matches at 9 bases. V lost 1 base and J lost 5; bases outside the gene matches: 5. Germline V CDR1 and CDR2: SGHTA, FQGNSA. This CDR3 has 15 amino acids. The CDR3 DNA reads as TGTGCCAGCAGCTTAGTGGGACAGGGAATAACTGAAGCTTTCTTT. It is translated as CASSLVGQGITEAFF.

The chain couples TRBV7-9 to TRBJ1-3, with a tentative D call TRBD1 (5 bases). The germline V gene encodes CDR1 SEHNR and CDR2 FQNEAQ (reference sequence). Trimming shortened V by 4 bases and J by 3 bases, and 10 bases separated the two germline ends. The CDR3 length is 14 residues. CDR3 coding DNA: TGTGCCAGCAGCTCGACAGTCGGTGGAAACACCATATATTTT. Its translation: CASSSTVGGNTIYF.

The chain uses TRBV4-1 and TRBJ2-5, with TRBD2 matching over 7 bases. The trim removed 1 base at V and 5 bases at J, leaving 13 bases unmatched. Per the germline V gene, CDR1 is MGHRA and CDR2 is YSYEKL. This CDR3 is built from 17 residues. The CDR3, as DNA: TGCGCCAGCAGCCAAGTGTCGGCGGGGGTTAGAACGGAGACCCAGTACTTC. This translates into CASSQVSAGVRTETQYF.

This chain links TRBV2 with TRBJ1-3, with D perhaps TRBD1 (6 bases). Germline V gene lookup returns CDR1 SNHLY and CDR2 FYNNEI. Between the trimmed V and J ends, which lost 6 bases and 0 bases, there was a span of 9 bases. The CDR3 runs 14 residues. The CDR3 nucleotides are TGTGCCAGCAGGGGGGACACCTCTGGAAACACCATATATTTT. This codes for CASRGDTSGNTIYF.

This clone was detected once. The V call is TRBV5-4, the J call TRBJ1-5; weak D call: TRBD1 (5 bases). V lost 1 base and J 4 bases, leaving 9 bases between the germline ends. Germline V lookup: CDR1 SGHNT, CDR2 YYREEE (reference sequence). The CDR3 extends over 14 amino acids. The chain's CDR3 is CASSLSGGNQPQHF. The CDR3 nucleotides read TGTGCCAGCAGCTTGAGTGGGGGGAATCAGCCCCAGCATTTT. The full variable domain, with the rest looked up from reference TRBV5-4 and TRBJ1-5, is ETGVTQSPTHLIKTRGQQVTLRCSSQSGHNTVSWYQQALGQGPQFIFQYYREEENGRGNFPPRFSGLQFPNYSSELNVNALELDDSALYLCASSLSGGNQPQHFGDGTRLSIL.

The sample holds many counts of this clone. The J gene is TRBJ2-1, the V gene TRBV7-6; 8 bases are a match to TRBD2. Germline V CDR1 and CDR2: SGHVS, FNYEAQ. The V and J ends lost 2 bases and 4 bases, in that order; junction bases with no gene match: 19. The CDR3 contains 20 residues. The CDR3 coding sequence is TGTGCCAGCAGCTTAAGAGCAGGCGGGGGGCTGGCGGGCTCTTACAATGAGCAGTTCTTC. The encoded protein is CASSLRAGGGLAGSYNEQFF.

This chain connects TRBV29-1 to TRBJ2-2; tentatively, D is TRBD1 (5 bases). Germline values: CDR1 SQVTM, CDR2 ANQGSEA. V dropped 0 bases and J dropped 6 bases, with 14 bases sitting between them. The length of the CDR3 is 15 residues. The CDR3 is CSVEDQGRGPGELFF. The CDR3 DNA is TGCAGCGTTGAAGATCAGGGAAGGGGCCCCGGGGAGCTGTTTTTT.

This chain links TRBV15 with TRBJ2-3; TRBD2 matches 7 bases. Germline V gives CDR1 LNHNV, CDR2 YYDKDF (reference sequence). The CDR3 covers 15 residues. Trimming took 2 bases from V and 3 from J; bases not matched to a gene: 5. This chain's CDR3 is CATSRLSGGTDTQYF. The CDR3 DNA reads TGTGCCACCAGCAGATTATCGGGGGGAACAGATACGCAGTATTTT.

This clone was counted once. V is TRBV5-1 and J is TRBJ1-1; 8 bases agree with TRBD1. CDR1 SGHRS and CDR2 YFSETQ come from the germline V gene. J gave up 4 bases and V 3 bases, and 8 bases lay outside the gene matches. The CDR3 covers 15 residues. CDR3 protein: CASSSRTGSSTEAFF. The CDR3 region has the DNA TGCGCCAGCAGCTCAAGGACAGGGTCGAGCACTGAAGCTTTCTTT. Full variable domain (missing parts from reference TRBV5-1 and TRBJ1-1): KAGVTQTPRYLIKTRGQQVTLSCSPISGHRSVSWYQQTPGQGLQFLFEYFSETQRNKGNFPGRFSGRQFSNSRSEMNVSTLELGDSALYLCASSSRTGSSTEAFFGQGTRLTVV.

The V call is TRBV5-1, the J call TRBJ2-7; 8 nucleotides align to TRBD1. In germline, CDR1 is SGHRS, CDR2 YFSETQ. This CDR3 comprises 15 residues. After removal of 0 bases from V and 5 bases from J, the junction contained 7 bases not matched to a gene. CDR3 coding DNA: TGCGCCAGCAGCTTGGCCGGGACAGGAGAAAACGAGCAGTACTTC. Protein sequence: CASSLAGTGENEQYF.

The rearrangement joins TRBV5-1 to TRBJ1-4; TRBD1 matches at 9 bases. CDR1 and CDR2 from the germline V gene are SGHRS and YFSETQ. The CDR3 has 16 residues. Germline trimming cut 4 bases from V and 7 bases from J; bases unmatched to any gene: 11. The CDR3 loop is CASSPSGGTGLEKLFF. Here the CDR3 DNA reads TGCGCCAGCAGCCCCAGTGGGGGGACAGGGCTTGAAAAACTGTTTTTT.

The V call is TRBV2, the J call TRBJ2-5, with 8 nucleotides matching TRBD1. Per the germline V gene, CDR1 is SNHLY and CDR2 is FYNNEI. The CDR3 loop spans 14 amino acids. V dropped 4 bases and J dropped 2; count of bases not matched to a gene: 3. The CDR3 is CASSGQGRQETQYF. CDR3 coding DNA: TGTGCCAGCAGTGGACAGGGGCGGCAAGAGACCCAGTACTTC. Together with reference TRBV2 and TRBJ2-5, the CDR3 gives the full variable domain: EPEVTQTPSHQVTQMGQEVILRCVPISNHLYFYWYRQILGQKVEFLVSFYNNEISEKSEIFDDQFSVERPDGSNFTLKIRSTKLEDSAMYFCASSGQGRQETQYFGPGTRLLVL.

This chain connects TRBV10-3 to TRBJ1-5, with D perhaps matching TRBD1 (5 bases). This CDR3 region has 15 residues. The germline gives CDR1 ENHRY, CDR2 SYGVKD. Between the trimmed V and J ends, which lost 0 bases and 6 bases, there was a span of 12 bases. As DNA, the CDR3 is TGTGCCATCAGTGAGTCTTGGGGGGGAAGTCAGCCCCAGCATTTT. Residues: CAISESWGGSQPQHF.

The chain carries TRBV19 and TRBJ1-1; the D gene is possibly TRBD1 (6 bases). CDR3 length: 16 residues. Germline V gene lookup returns CDR1 LNHDA and CDR2 SQIVND (reference sequence). Trimming removed 3 bases from V and 0 bases from J, with 14 bases in between. The DNA for the CDR3 is TGTGCCAGTAGTATCGGGGGGCGACTTATGAACACTGAAGCTTTCTTT. Translated: CASSIGGRLMNTEAFF. The whole variable domain, filled in from reference TRBV19 and TRBJ1-1, reads DGGITQSPKYLFRKEGQNVTLSCEQNLNHDAMYWYRQDPGQGLRLIYYSQIVNDFQKGDIAEGYSVSREKKESFPLTVTSAQKNPTAFYLCASSIGGRLMNTEAFFGQGTRLTVV.